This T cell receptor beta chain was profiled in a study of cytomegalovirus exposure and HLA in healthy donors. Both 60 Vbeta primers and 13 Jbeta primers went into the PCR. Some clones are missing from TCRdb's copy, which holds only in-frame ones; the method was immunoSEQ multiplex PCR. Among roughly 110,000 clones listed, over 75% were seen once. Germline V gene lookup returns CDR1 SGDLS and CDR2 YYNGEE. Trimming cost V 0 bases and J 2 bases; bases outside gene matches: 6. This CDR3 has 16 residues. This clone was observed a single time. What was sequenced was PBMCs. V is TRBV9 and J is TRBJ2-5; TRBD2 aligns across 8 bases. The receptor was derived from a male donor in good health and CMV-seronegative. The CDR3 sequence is CASSVGLSGTQETQYF. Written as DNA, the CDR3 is TGTGCCAGCAGCGTAGGTCTTAGCGGGACACAAGAGACCCAGTACTTC.